This TCR beta chain was captured by sequencing in a study of neurological immune-mediated disorders. Study-wide findings and caveats: No sharing of CDR3 amino acid sequences was observed among expanded clones across subjects, suggesting private repertoires in all groups. On phylogenetic grouping, the repertoires of 18 of 34 multiple sclerosis patients fell within one related-CDR3 cluster, constituting a possible signature.

Ten or more counts support this clonotype. The antigen is unknown. CDR3 length: 15 amino acids. Trimming took 4 bases from V and 4 from J, leaving 17 bases between them. CDR1 is SGHDT and CDR2 is YYEEEE in the germline V gene. From 2 million PBMCs stored at -80 C, the unsorted libraries were generated. MiXCR, run by TCRdb on the 5' RACE reads, gives a single entry per CDR3 protein. The data show about 88,000 distinct CDR3 sequences, roughly 4% seen once. Sample: PBMCs. The source of this sequence is a woman under 30 with multiple sclerosis. This chain links TRBV5-6 with TRBJ1-2, with D possibly matching TRBD1 (5 bases). The CDR3 sequence is CASSLWGSRPYGYTF. CDR3 nucleotides: TGTGCCAGCAGCCTTTGGGGCTCTCGCCCCTATGGCTACACCTTC.